Presented here are 10 T cell receptor beta chains from one specimen sequenced in a study of T cells in Graves' hyperthyroidism and ophthalmopathy. Amplification of TCR beta CDR3 regions was performed using RNA transcripts as template. In the first-round RT-PCR of the TCR CDR3, the HTBI primer set was used. One entry per CDR3 protein, called by TCRdb with MiXCR from the multiplex PCR reads. Found here are roughly 640,000 distinct CDR3 sequences, about a sixth of them singletons; the top ten hold around 3.5%. The sequenced sample consisted of blood. These receptors all stem from a woman aged 40 to 55 with Graves' ophthalmopathy.

The sample holds a few counts of this clonotype. The chain is built from TRBV19 and TRBJ2-2, with 7 bases fitting TRBD1. CDR3 length: 14 amino acids. Germline CDR1 and CDR2: LNHDA and SQIVND (reference sequence). V lost 10 bases, J lost 0 bases, and 5 bases stayed unmatched. For the CDR3, the DNA is TGTGCCACCGCCGGACAGGCGAACACCGGGGAGCTGTTTTTT. The encoded protein is CATAGQANTGELFF.

This clonotype appeared many times. The chain has TRBV20-1 and TRBJ1-1, with TRBD1 identical over 9 bases. Trimming cost V 6 bases and J 6 bases; bases outside gene matches: 11. CDR1 is DFQATT, CDR2 SNEGSKA, per germline (reference sequence). The CDR3 is made up of 14 amino acids. The CDR3 sequence: CSAAGQGGLAEAFF. CDR3 in DNA: TGCAGTGCCGCGGGACAGGGCGGTTTAGCTGAAGCTTTCTTT.

This clonotype was seen once. The rearrangement joins TRBV5-4 to TRBJ2-2, with no clear D. V lost 2 bases and J lost 6, with 14 bases in between. The CDR3 length is 15 residues. Germline CDR1 SGHNT, CDR2 YYREEE (reference sequence). The CDR3: CASSLRRQTAGELFF. In DNA, the CDR3 is TGTGCCAGCAGCTTAAGGCGGCAGACCGCCGGGGAGCTGTTTTTT.

The J gene is TRBJ2-7, the V gene TRBV4-1, with D possibly matching TRBD2 (6 bases). The ends were cut back, 6 bases at V and 0 bases at J, with 15 bases in the middle. Germline CDR1 MGHRA, CDR2 YSYEKL. There are 15 residues in the CDR3. The CDR3 sequence: CASSQLGGDSYEQYF. The CDR3, as DNA: TGCGCCAGCAGTCAACTAGGAGGGGACTCCTACGAGCAGTACTTC.

This clonotype was picked up a small number of times. This chain joins TRBV29-1 and TRBJ2-6, with TRBD2 matching over 7 bases. The germline V gene encodes CDR1 SQVTM and CDR2 ANQGSEA. The CDR3 spans 17 residues. Unmatched junction bases numbered 9, after V lost 2 bases and J lost 2 bases. The DNA for the CDR3 is TGCAGCGTTGAATCGGGGGGTTTACTTGCTGGGGCCAACGTCCTGACTTTC. It translates to CSVESGGLLAGANVLTF.

This clonotype was seen repeatedly, ten times or more. The V call is TRBV12-3 or TRBV12-4, the J call TRBJ2-4, with unresolved D. The V and J ends lost 5 bases and 5 bases respectively, with 10 bases between them. The length of the CDR3 is 13 residues. CDR3 sequence: CASSLSNQNIQYF. Here the CDR3 DNA reads TGTGCCAGCAGTCTAAGCAATCAAAACATTCAGTACTTC.

The chain employs TRBV19 and TRBJ1-5; TRBD1 is a possible D gene (5 bases). V was cut by 0 bases and J by 7 bases, with 13 bases left in between. Germline V lookup: CDR1 LNHDA, CDR2 SQIVND (reference sequence). This CDR3 is 15 amino acids long. The CDR3 bases are TGTGCCAGTAGTATAGATCGGGGGAGCGGCCAGCCCCAGCATTTT. Translated: CASSIDRGSGQPQHF. Filled out from reference TRBV19 and TRBJ1-5, the complete variable domain reads DGGITQSPKYLFRKEGQNVTLSCEQNLNHDAMYWYRQDPGQGLRLIYYSQIVNDFQKGDIAEGYSVSREKKESFPLTVTSAQKNPTAFYLCASSIDRGSGQPQHFGDGTRLSIL.

The chain is built from TRBV7-9 and TRBJ2-1; 12 bases match TRBD1. V gave up 2 bases and J gave up 9 bases; unmatched junction bases: 11. This CDR3 is 17 amino acids long. Germline V gene lookup returns CDR1 SEHNR and CDR2 FQNEAQ (reference sequence). CDR3 region: CASSLSKGTGGLGEQFF. The CDR3, as DNA: TGTGCCAGCAGCTTAAGTAAGGGGACAGGGGGCTTGGGTGAGCAGTTCTTC.

This clonotype turned up a few times. This rearrangement joins TRBV6-1 to TRBJ2-7; no definite D call. The CDR3 loop spans 13 amino acids. The germline V gene has CDR1 MNHNS and CDR2 SASEGT. Trimming took 6 bases from V and 4 from J, leaving 13 bases between them. In nucleotides, the CDR3 is TGTGCCAGCAGCAATAGGGATCATTACGAGCAGTACTTC. It encodes CASSNRDHYEQYF.

This clonotype appeared many times. The genes are TRBV6-2 or TRBV6-3 and TRBJ2-3, with unresolved D. Germline lookup yields CDR1 MNHEY and CDR2 SVGEGT. Trimming removed 5 bases at V and 3 bases at J, with 6 bases between. The CDR3 loop spans 12 amino acids. CDR3 in DNA: TGTGCCAGCAGTGAGGTTACAGATACGCAGTATTTT. It specifies CASSEVTDTQYF.